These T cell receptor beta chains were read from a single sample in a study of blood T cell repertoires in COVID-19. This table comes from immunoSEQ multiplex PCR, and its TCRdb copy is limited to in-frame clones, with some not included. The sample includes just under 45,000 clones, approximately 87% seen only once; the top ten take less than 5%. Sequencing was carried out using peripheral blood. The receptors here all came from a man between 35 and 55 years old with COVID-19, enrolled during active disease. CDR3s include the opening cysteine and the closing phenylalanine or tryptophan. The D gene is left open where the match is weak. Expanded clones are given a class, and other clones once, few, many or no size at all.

CASSFDAPGETQYF,TGTGCCAGCAGCTTTGACGCCCCGGGAGAGACCCAGTACTTC,TRBV5-4,TRBJ2-5,.,14,.
CASTQGPGNTIYF,TGTGCCAGCACACAGGGACCTGGAAACACCATATATTTT,TRBV9,TRBJ1-3,.,13,.
CAISVGGSSGYTF,TGTGCCATCAGTGTTGGGGGCAGCTCCGGCTACACCTTC,TRBV10-3,TRBJ1-2,.,13,.
CASRMDRLNSPLHF,TGTGCCAGCAGGATGGACAGGCTTAATTCACCCCTCCACTTT,TRBV6-4,TRBJ1-6,.,14,TRBD1
CASSRPGTGSTEAFF,TGTGCCAGCAGTCGTCCCGGGACAGGGAGCACTGAAGCTTTCTTT,TRBV5-8,TRBJ1-1,.,15,TRBD1
CAWRQERDRFSYGYTF,TGTGCCTGGAGGCAAGAGAGGGACAGGTTCTCCTATGGCTACACCTTC,TRBV30,TRBJ1-2,.,16,TRBD1
CASSPGGQGGTKQYF,TGCGCCAGCAGCCCGGGTGGGCAGGGTGGAACGAAGCAGTACTTC,TRBV4-1,TRBJ2-7,.,15,.
CAIKTTEPGETQYF,TGTGCCATTAAAACGACAGAACCGGGAGAGACCCAGTACTTC,TRBV10-3,TRBJ2-5,.,14,.
CASSVTEGNTEAFF,TGTGCCAGCTCAGTTACAGAGGGTAACACTGAAGCTTTCTTT,TRBV18,TRBJ1-1,.,14,.
CASSLGGSNYGYTF,TGCGCCAGCAGCTTGGGGGGCAGCAACTATGGCTACACCTTC,TRBV5-1,TRBJ1-2,.,14,.
CASSVADTLSNEQFF,TGTGCCAGCAGCGTAGCTGATACCCTTAGTAATGAGCAGTTCTTC,TRBV9,TRBJ2-1,.,15,.
CASRTGTSNEQFF,TGTGCCAGCAGAACCGGGACTTCCAATGAGCAGTTCTTC,TRBV7-9,TRBJ2-1,.,13,.
CASSSGGGRYEQYF,TGTGCCAGCAGCTCCGGGGGTGGTCGCTACGAGCAGTACTTC,TRBV7-9,TRBJ2-7,few,14,.
CASRTPGFNQPQHF,TGTGCCAGCCGTACCCCAGGGTTCAATCAGCCCCAGCATTTT,TRBV28,TRBJ1-5,.,14,.
CASSLPGTLAGNTIYF,TGTGCCAGCAGCTTACCCGGGACACTGGCTGGAAACACCATATATTTT,TRBV13,TRBJ1-3,.,16,.
CASSYALDRVDQPQHF,TGTGCCAGCAGTTATGCCCTTGACAGGGTAGATCAGCCCCAGCATTTT,TRBV6-5,TRBJ1-5,.,16,TRBD1
CASSWTSGPTEQFF,TGCGCCAGCAGCTGGACTAGCGGACCTACTGAGCAGTTCTTC,TRBV5-1,TRBJ2-1,medium-sized,14,TRBD2
CASSPGQTYEQYF,TGTGCCAGTAGTCCGGGACAGACATACGAGCAGTACTTC,TRBV19,TRBJ2-7,.,13,TRBD1
CASSRIDTGELFF,TGTGCCAGCAGTAGAATAGATACCGGGGAGCTGTTTTTT,TRBV2,TRBJ2-2,.,13,.
CASSSSDKRANEQFF,TGTGCCAGCAGTTCTAGCGACAAGAGGGCTAATGAGCAGTTCTTC,TRBV28,TRBJ2-1,once,15,.
CASSVYWTDPGNTIYF,TGTGCCAGCAGTGTATACTGGACAGACCCTGGAAACACCATATATTTT,TRBV28,TRBJ1-3,.,16,.
CASSLDPGNGNTIYF,TGTGCCAGCAGCTTAGACCCAGGGAATGGAAACACCATATATTTT,TRBV11-2,TRBJ1-3,.,15,.
CASSISPNGANVLTF,TGTGCCAGTAGTATTTCCCCCAATGGGGCCAACGTCCTGACTTTC,TRBV19,TRBJ2-6,.,15,.
CASSPIRGTEAFF,TGTGCCAGCAGTCCGATCAGGGGGACTGAAGCTTTCTTT,TRBV12-3/TRBV12-4,TRBJ1-1,.,13,TRBD1
CASTKTGNTGELFF,TGTGCCAGCACCAAGACAGGGAACACCGGGGAGCTGTTTTTT,TRBV9,TRBJ2-2,.,14,.
CASSHPGQGASGGANVLTF,TGTGCCAGCAGCCACCCTGGACAGGGGGCTAGCGGGGGGGCCAACGTCCTGACTTTC,TRBV4-2,TRBJ2-6,.,19,TRBD1
CASSRGTGGFGYTF,TGTGCCAGCAGTCGTGGGACAGGGGGTTTTGGCTACACCTTC,TRBV6-5,TRBJ1-2,.,14,TRBD1
CASSPRARDYGYTF,TGTGCCAGCAGCCCTCGGGCCAGGGACTATGGCTACACCTTC,TRBV7-9,TRBJ1-2,few,14,.
CACQQGRNYGYTF,TGTGCCTGCCAACAGGGGAGGAACTATGGCTACACCTTC,TRBV30,TRBJ1-2,.,13,TRBD1
CASSHHLGVDYNEQFF,TGTGCCAGCAGCCACCACTTAGGGGTAGACTACAATGAGCAGTTCTTC,TRBV5-6,TRBJ2-1,.,16,.
CASRDEGGAYTQYF,TGTGCCAGCAGGGACGAGGGGGGGGCATATACGCAGTATTTT,TRBV6-5,TRBJ2-3,.,14,.
CASTAAGGNSPLHF,TGTGCCAGCACCGCAGCGGGCGGTAATTCACCCCTCCACTTT,TRBV6-5,TRBJ1-6,.,14,.
CASSSEGAGNYGYTF,TGTGCCAGCAGTTCTGAGGGGGCTGGTAACTATGGCTACACCTTC,TRBV6-5,TRBJ1-2,.,15,TRBD1
CASSLAFEQYF,TGTGCCAGCAGCTTAGCGTTCGAGCAGTACTTC,TRBV6-5,TRBJ2-7,.,11,.
CASSLDYERSYEQYF,TGTGCCAGCAGCTTAGACTACGAGAGGTCCTACGAGCAGTACTTC,TRBV7-8,TRBJ2-7,.,15,.
CASSLGQGGHTEAFF,TGTGCCAGCAGCCTAGGACAGGGCGGGCACACTGAAGCTTTCTTT,TRBV7-9,TRBJ1-1,.,15,TRBD1
CASSLGPSGSTETQYF,TGTGCCAGCAGCTTAGGCCCTAGCGGGAGCACCGAGACCCAGTACTTC,TRBV11-2,TRBJ2-5,.,16,TRBD2
CASSLMETGELFF,TGTGCCAGCAGTTTAATGGAGACCGGGGAGCTGTTTTTT,TRBV12-3/TRBV12-4,TRBJ2-2,.,13,.
CASSSTVSLSSYNSPLHF,TGTGCCAGCAGCTCAACAGTGTCACTTAGCTCCTATAATTCACCCCTCCACTTT,TRBV5-4,TRBJ1-6,once,18,.
CASSYGRGYEQYF,TGTGCCAGCAGTTACGGCAGGGGCTACGAGCAGTACTTC,TRBV6-5,TRBJ2-7,few,13,.
CASSVGQGREKLFF,TGTGCCAGCAGCGTCGGACAGGGGCGAGAAAAACTGTTTTTT,TRBV9,TRBJ1-4,.,14,TRBD1
CATNPGTGYGYTF,TGTGCCACCAACCCCGGGACAGGCTATGGCTACACCTTC,TRBV15,TRBJ1-2,.,13,TRBD1
CASSQRGGTGEKGYTF,TGCGCCAGCAGCCAACGAGGGGGAACAGGGGAAAAGGGCTACACCTTC,TRBV4-1,TRBJ1-2,.,16,TRBD1
CASSRSPGGNNEQFF,TGCGCCAGCAGCCGATCTCCGGGAGGAAACAATGAGCAGTTCTTC,TRBV5-1,TRBJ2-1,.,15,TRBD2
CASGPRAGVPQETQYF,TGTGCCAGCGGCCCCAGGGCGGGGGTCCCCCAAGAGACCCAGTACTTC,TRBV11-2,TRBJ2-5,.,16,TRBD2
CASSPEGGPLHF,TGTGCCAGCAGTCCCGAGGGGGGGCCCCTCCACTTT,TRBV2,TRBJ1-6,.,12,.